This TCR beta chain was identified during a study of cytomegalovirus exposure and HLA in healthy donors. Study-wide background: Among about 400 genotyped donors, around 82% fell in the Caucasian-associated ancestry cluster.

PCR primers comprised 60 Vbeta and 13 Jbeta primers. Here immunoSEQ multiplex PCR was the method, and the copy in TCRdb shows in-frame clones only, minus some. The sample includes 150,000 to 200,000 clones, 80% to 85% of them seen just once. CDR3 size: 15 residues. CDR1 SEHNR and CDR2 FQNEAQ come from the germline V gene (reference sequence). Comment on this clone: Antigen: not known.

Findings of the study overall: The study dropped some indistinguishable V segments, TRBV6-2 and TRBV6-3 among them. Prior analysis indicated that the majority of TCR beta V segments exhibited productivity approximately 87% or approximately 30% of the time.

This chain links TRBV7-9 with TRBJ2-7; 7 bases map to TRBD1. Sequenced: PBMCs. This clonotype was obtained from a woman between 35 and 50 years old in good health and CMV-seronegative. In nucleotides, the CDR3 is TGTTCCAGCAGCTCCTCCTCGACAGGGACCTACGAGCAGTACGTC. Translated: CSSSSSSTGTYEQYV.